This T cell receptor (beta chain) is drawn from a study of identical twins. Study observations and caveats: Twins shared beta out-of-frame sequences in excess, but this excess was weaker.

Concerning this clonotype itself: No antigen is known for it.

The CDR3 covers 12 residues. Trimming stripped 2 bases from V and 7 bases from J, with 8 bases between. Looked up from germline, CDR1 is MNHNY and CDR2 is SVGAGI (reference sequence). A universal primer site came from template switching; cDNA carried unique molecular identifiers. TCRdb re-called the 5' RACE reads through MiXCR, storing one row per CDR3 protein. The sample consists of a few hundred thousand distinct CDR3 sequences, 20% to 25% of them appearing once. In addition, the sample was reused for a study of T cells expressing NK-cell markers. In that study: The study found dominant NKG2C+ clonotypes at roughly 1.0-7.5% of CD8+ T cells in about six donors. It is unclear if expanded NKG2C-expressing clones target HCMV antigens.

The material sequenced was CD4+ T cells sorted from blood. This chain connects TRBV6-6 to TRBJ1-1; possible D gene TRBD1, 5 bases. This TCR was sampled from a young woman in good health. The CDR3 nucleotides read TGTGCCAGCAGTTACCCCCAGGGTGAAGCTTTCTTT. Protein: CASSYPQGEAFF.